The rows below give T cell receptor beta chains drawn from one sample of a study of a mutant IDH1 vaccine in newly diagnosed glioma. These receptors have no known antigen. Profiling relied on immunoSEQ multiplex PCR, and the TCRdb table lists in-frame clones only, not all of them. Altogether fewer than 30,000 clones are present, approximately 80% being singletons, with the ten largest covering approximately 10%. This specimen consisted of PBMCs, obtained from a glioma patient whose treatment included an IDH1 peptide vaccine. The receptors derive from a woman between 18 and 30 years old with glioma. The CDR3 runs from the conserved cysteine through the conserved F or W. A D gene is named only where the DNA matches it firmly. A clone size is listed for some rows: how often the clone was seen (once, few, many), or a class if it is expanded.

d_gene: TRBD2
j_gene: TRBJ2-3
abundance: NA
v_gene: TRBV28
CDR3aa: CASSFTSGNTDTQYF
CDR3nt: TGTGCCAGCAGTTTCACTAGCGGCAACACAGATACGCAGTATTTT

d_gene: NA
j_gene: TRBJ2-5
abundance: NA
v_gene: TRBV2
CDR3aa: CASSLRPQETQYF
CDR3nt: TGTGCCAGCAGTCTACGACCACAAGAGACCCAGTACTTC

d_gene: NA
j_gene: TRBJ1-5
abundance: NA
v_gene: TRBV7-2
CDR3aa: CASSLTPRSNQPQHF
CDR3nt: TGTGCCAGCAGCTTAACTCCGCGTAGCAATCAGCCCCAGCATTTT

d_gene: NA
j_gene: TRBJ2-5
abundance: NA
v_gene: TRBV2
CDR3aa: CASSPRETQYF
CDR3nt: TGTGCCAGCAGCCCGCGGGAGACCCAGTACTTC

d_gene: TRBD1
j_gene: TRBJ2-1
abundance: NA
v_gene: TRBV30
CDR3aa: CAWKRTGSYNEQFF
CDR3nt: TGTGCCTGGAAACGGACAGGGTCATACAATGAGCAGTTCTTC

d_gene: NA
j_gene: TRBJ1-2
abundance: NA
v_gene: TRBV5-5
CDR3aa: CASSRSDSLRGYTF
CDR3nt: TGTGCCAGCAGCCGCAGTGACAGTCTACGGGGCTACACCTTC

d_gene: NA
j_gene: TRBJ2-3
abundance: NA
v_gene: TRBV23-1
CDR3aa: CASSPGERPYTQYF
CDR3nt: TGCGCCAGCAGCCCAGGGGAGAGACCTTATACGCAGTATTTT

d_gene: NA
j_gene: TRBJ1-1
abundance: NA
v_gene: TRBV4-3
CDR3aa: CASSQDSSWNTEAFF
CDR3nt: TGCGCCAGCAGCCAAGACAGTTCCTGGAACACTGAAGCTTTCTTT

d_gene: NA
j_gene: TRBJ1-1
abundance: NA
v_gene: TRBV2
CDR3aa: CASSIETEAFF
CDR3nt: TGTGCCAGCAGCATTGAGACTGAAGCTTTCTTT

d_gene: NA
j_gene: TRBJ2-7
abundance: NA
v_gene: TRBV5-1
CDR3aa: CASSLSYGGTYEQYF
CDR3nt: TGCGCCAGCAGCTTGTCTTATGGCGGGACATACGAGCAGTACTTC

d_gene: NA
j_gene: TRBJ1-2
abundance: NA
v_gene: TRBV7-9
CDR3aa: CASSSPLGGNGYTF
CDR3nt: TGTGCCAGCAGCTCCCCCCTAGGGGGGAACGGCTACACCTTC

d_gene: TRBD2
j_gene: TRBJ2-1
abundance: NA
v_gene: TRBV9
CDR3aa: CASSPLAEDYNEQFF
CDR3nt: TGTGCCAGCAGCCCACTAGCGGAGGACTACAATGAGCAGTTCTTC

d_gene: NA
j_gene: TRBJ2-7
abundance: NA
v_gene: TRBV29-1
CDR3aa: CSVYTVNQPDEQYF
CDR3nt: TGCAGCGTATATACGGTGAACCAACCGGACGAGCAGTACTTC

d_gene: NA
j_gene: TRBJ2-3
abundance: NA
v_gene: TRBV15
CDR3aa: CATSIDPTDTQYF
CDR3nt: TGTGCCACCAGCATCGACCCTACAGATACGCAGTATTTT

d_gene: TRBD1
j_gene: TRBJ1-2
abundance: NA
v_gene: TRBV18
CDR3aa: CASSPGQAGFGYTF
CDR3nt: TGTGCCAGCTCACCCGGACAGGCGGGGTTCGGCTACACCTTC

d_gene: TRBD2
j_gene: TRBJ2-3
abundance: few
v_gene: TRBV19
CDR3aa: CASSMIGGLAGGDTQYF
CDR3nt: TGTGCCAGTAGTATGATCGGCGGACTAGCGGGAGGAGATACGCAGTATTTT

d_gene: TRBD1
j_gene: TRBJ2-7
abundance: NA
v_gene: TRBV6-6
CDR3aa: CASRDREYSYEQYF
CDR3nt: TGTGCCAGCCGCGACAGGGAATACTCCTACGAGCAGTACTTC

d_gene: NA
j_gene: TRBJ2-7
abundance: NA
v_gene: TRBV4-1
CDR3aa: CASSQGLIQANEQYF
CDR3nt: TGCGCCAGCAGCCAAGGTCTAATCCAGGCCAACGAGCAGTACTTC

d_gene: TRBD1
j_gene: TRBJ1-1
abundance: NA
v_gene: TRBV2
CDR3aa: CASSDRQGAEAFF
CDR3nt: TGTGCCAGCAGTGATAGACAGGGGGCTGAAGCTTTCTTT

d_gene: TRBD1
j_gene: TRBJ1-1
abundance: NA
v_gene: TRBV5-1
CDR3aa: CASSLQGQGGGTEAFF
CDR3nt: TGCGCCAGCAGCCTTCAAGGACAGGGCGGTGGCACTGAAGCTTTCTTT

d_gene: NA
j_gene: TRBJ1-2
abundance: few
v_gene: TRBV27
CDR3aa: CASRASGVYGYTF
CDR3nt: TGTGCCAGCAGGGCATCAGGTGTCTATGGCTACACCTTC

d_gene: TRBD1
j_gene: TRBJ2-6
abundance: NA
v_gene: TRBV6-5
CDR3aa: CASSFNRGPGANVLTF
CDR3nt: TGTGCCAGCAGTTTCAACAGGGGGCCTGGGGCCAACGTCCTGACTTTC

d_gene: TRBD1
j_gene: TRBJ2-7
abundance: NA
v_gene: TRBV11-3
CDR3aa: CASSKGTGWPYEQYF
CDR3nt: TGTGCCAGCAGCAAGGGGACAGGGTGGCCCTACGAGCAGTACTTC

d_gene: NA
j_gene: TRBJ1-1
abundance: few
v_gene: TRBV7-3
CDR3aa: CASSSPGLSEAFF
CDR3nt: TGTGCCAGCAGCTCTCCAGGTTTATCTGAAGCTTTCTTT

d_gene: NA
j_gene: TRBJ2-2
abundance: once
v_gene: TRBV7-8
CDR3aa: CASSLRQAGNTGELFF
CDR3nt: TGTGCCAGCAGCTTAAGACAGGCGGGGAACACCGGGGAGCTGTTTTTT

d_gene: NA
j_gene: TRBJ1-2
abundance: once
v_gene: TRBV19
CDR3aa: CASSTYDSAGYGYTF
CDR3nt: TGTGCCAGTAGTACCTATGACAGCGCCGGCTATGGCTACACCTTC

d_gene: NA
j_gene: TRBJ2-7
abundance: NA
v_gene: TRBV2
CDR3aa: CASREVTYEQYF
CDR3nt: TGTGCCAGCAGGGAGGTGACCTACGAGCAGTACTTC

d_gene: TRBD1
j_gene: TRBJ2-7
abundance: NA
v_gene: TRBV4-3
CDR3aa: CASSQDLPGQALDEQYF
CDR3nt: TGCGCCAGCAGCCAAGATCTTCCCGGACAGGCCCTTGACGAGCAGTACTTC

d_gene: NA
j_gene: TRBJ2-7
abundance: NA
v_gene: TRBV10-3
CDR3aa: CATQGSYEQYF
CDR3nt: TGTGCCACCCAAGGGAGCTACGAGCAGTACTTC

d_gene: NA
j_gene: TRBJ1-1
abundance: NA
v_gene: TRBV6-5
CDR3aa: CASSPGSGGTEAFF
CDR3nt: TGTGCCAGCAGTCCAGGCTCTGGTGGCACTGAAGCTTTCTTT

d_gene: TRBD2
j_gene: TRBJ2-1
abundance: NA
v_gene: TRBV5-1
CDR3aa: CASSRSGRAGDNEQFF
CDR3nt: TGCGCCAGCAGCCGTAGCGGGAGGGCCGGCGACAATGAGCAGTTCTTC

d_gene: NA
j_gene: TRBJ2-1
abundance: once
v_gene: TRBV9
CDR3aa: CASSVLQGSSYNEQFF
CDR3nt: TGTGCCAGCAGCGTCCTTCAGGGGAGCTCCTACAATGAGCAGTTCTTC

d_gene: TRBD1
j_gene: TRBJ1-2
abundance: NA
v_gene: TRBV6-5
CDR3aa: CASSPTGGKSYGYTF
CDR3nt: TGTGCCAGCAGCCCGACAGGGGGTAAATCCTATGGCTACACCTTC

d_gene: NA
j_gene: TRBJ2-7
abundance: once
v_gene: TRBV5-4
CDR3aa: CASSLQDAYEQYF
CDR3nt: TGTGCCAGCAGCTTGCAGGACGCCTACGAGCAGTACTTC

d_gene: NA
j_gene: TRBJ1-3
abundance: NA
v_gene: TRBV5-6
CDR3aa: CASTSSPTDSGNTIYF
CDR3nt: TGTGCCAGCACCTCAAGTCCGACGGACTCTGGAAACACCATATATTTT

d_gene: NA
j_gene: TRBJ2-1
abundance: NA
v_gene: TRBV25-1
CDR3aa: CASVLGGYNEQFF
CDR3nt: TGTGCCAGCGTTCTGGGGGGCTACAATGAGCAGTTCTTC

d_gene: TRBD1
j_gene: TRBJ1-4
abundance: NA
v_gene: TRBV19
CDR3aa: CASSRQGPGTNEKLFF
CDR3nt: TGTGCCAGTAGCAGACAGGGGCCAGGGACTAATGAAAAACTGTTTTTT

d_gene: NA
j_gene: TRBJ1-5
abundance: NA
v_gene: TRBV4-1
CDR3aa: CASSQIEGQPQHF
CDR3nt: TGCGCCAGCAGCCAAATCGAGGGCCAGCCCCAGCATTTT

d_gene: NA
j_gene: TRBJ1-1
abundance: NA
v_gene: TRBV10-3
CDR3aa: CAISVGVVGRNTEAFF
CDR3nt: TGTGCCATCAGTGTCGGAGTAGTTGGCAGAAACACTGAAGCTTTCTTT

d_gene: TRBD1
j_gene: TRBJ2-7
abundance: NA
v_gene: TRBV5-1
CDR3aa: CASSAQGASYEQYF
CDR3nt: TGCGCCAGCAGCGCGCAGGGGGCATCTTACGAGCAGTACTTC

d_gene: TRBD1
j_gene: TRBJ1-5
abundance: few
v_gene: TRBV28
CDR3aa: CASRLGTGGRSNQPQHF
CDR3nt: TGTGCCAGCAGGCTCGGGACAGGGGGAAGGAGCAATCAGCCCCAGCATTTT

d_gene: TRBD1
j_gene: TRBJ2-7
abundance: few
v_gene: TRBV19
CDR3aa: CASSRESGTVGYEQYF
CDR3nt: TGTGCCAGTAGTCGAGAGTCCGGGACAGTTGGCTACGAGCAGTACTTC

d_gene: TRBD2
j_gene: TRBJ2-3
abundance: NA
v_gene: TRBV4-1
CDR3aa: CASSPLPTSGASTDTQYF
CDR3nt: TGCGCCAGCAGCCCCTTACCGACTAGCGGGGCTAGCACAGATACGCAGTATTTT

d_gene: NA
j_gene: TRBJ2-6
abundance: NA
v_gene: TRBV19
CDR3aa: CASSIISSGRGGSGANVLTF
CDR3nt: TGTGCCAGTAGTATAATTTCGTCTGGCAGGGGGGGCTCTGGGGCCAACGTCCTGACTTTC

d_gene: NA
j_gene: TRBJ1-1
abundance: few
v_gene: TRBV19
CDR3aa: CASSIPSDRQYTEAFF
CDR3nt: TGTGCCAGTAGTATTCCCTCCGACAGACAATACACTGAAGCTTTCTTT

d_gene: NA
j_gene: TRBJ2-7
abundance: NA
v_gene: TRBV19
CDR3aa: CASSTQGSYEQYF
CDR3nt: TGTGCCAGTAGTACACAGGGATCCTACGAGCAGTACTTC

d_gene: TRBD1
j_gene: TRBJ1-1
abundance: NA
v_gene: TRBV28
CDR3aa: CASSTYRGRLTEAFF
CDR3nt: TGTGCCAGCAGTACCTACAGGGGGCGCCTCACTGAAGCTTTCTTT

d_gene: NA
j_gene: TRBJ1-1
abundance: NA
v_gene: TRBV5-8
CDR3aa: CASSLVLGGRGTEAFF
CDR3nt: TGTGCCAGCAGCTTGGTGTTGGGCGGGAGGGGGACTGAAGCTTTCTTT

d_gene: TRBD2
j_gene: TRBJ2-7
abundance: NA
v_gene: TRBV7-2
CDR3aa: CASSFLAGSSYEQYF
CDR3nt: TGTGCCAGCAGCTTCTTAGCGGGCTCCTCCTACGAGCAGTACTTC

d_gene: TRBD1
j_gene: TRBJ2-7
abundance: NA
v_gene: TRBV6-6
CDR3aa: CASRNPGTGAYEQYF
CDR3nt: TGTGCCAGCAGAAACCCCGGGACAGGGGCTTACGAGCAGTACTTC

d_gene: NA
j_gene: TRBJ1-1
abundance: NA
v_gene: TRBV7-2
CDR3aa: CASSLFPLWRTEAFF
CDR3nt: TGTGCCAGCAGCTTATTCCCCCTTTGGAGGACTGAAGCTTTCTTT

d_gene: NA
j_gene: TRBJ2-3
abundance: NA
v_gene: TRBV4-1
CDR3aa: CASSQERETDTQYF
CDR3nt: TGCGCCAGCAGCCAAGAGAGGGAGACAGATACGCAGTATTTT

d_gene: TRBD1
j_gene: TRBJ2-7
abundance: NA
v_gene: TRBV5-5
CDR3aa: CASSLGQSYEQYF
CDR3nt: TGTGCCAGCAGTTTGGGACAGTCCTACGAGCAGTACTTC

d_gene: NA
j_gene: TRBJ1-1
abundance: NA
v_gene: TRBV5-1
CDR3aa: CASSLARNTEAFF
CDR3nt: TGCGCCAGCAGCTTGGCCCGGAACACTGAAGCTTTCTTT